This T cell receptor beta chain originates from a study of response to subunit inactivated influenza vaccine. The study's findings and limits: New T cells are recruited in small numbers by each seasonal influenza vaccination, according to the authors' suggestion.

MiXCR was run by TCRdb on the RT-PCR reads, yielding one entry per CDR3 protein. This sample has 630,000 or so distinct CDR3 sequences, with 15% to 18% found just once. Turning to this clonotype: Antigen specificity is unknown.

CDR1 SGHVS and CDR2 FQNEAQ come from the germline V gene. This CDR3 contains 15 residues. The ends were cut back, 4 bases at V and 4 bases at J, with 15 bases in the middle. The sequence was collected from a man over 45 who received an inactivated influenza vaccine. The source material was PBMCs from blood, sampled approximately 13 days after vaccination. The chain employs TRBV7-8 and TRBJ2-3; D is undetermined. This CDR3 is CASSSQIESPDTQYF. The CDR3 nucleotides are TGTGCCAGCAGCTCCCAAATCGAATCCCCAGATACGCAGTATTTT. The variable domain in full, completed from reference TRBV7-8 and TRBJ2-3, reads GAGVSQSPRYKVAKRGQDVALRCDPISGHVSLFWYQQALGQGPEFLTYFQNEAQLDKSGLPSDRFFAERPEGSVSTLKIQRTQQEDSAVYLCASSSQIESPDTQYFGPGTRLTVL.